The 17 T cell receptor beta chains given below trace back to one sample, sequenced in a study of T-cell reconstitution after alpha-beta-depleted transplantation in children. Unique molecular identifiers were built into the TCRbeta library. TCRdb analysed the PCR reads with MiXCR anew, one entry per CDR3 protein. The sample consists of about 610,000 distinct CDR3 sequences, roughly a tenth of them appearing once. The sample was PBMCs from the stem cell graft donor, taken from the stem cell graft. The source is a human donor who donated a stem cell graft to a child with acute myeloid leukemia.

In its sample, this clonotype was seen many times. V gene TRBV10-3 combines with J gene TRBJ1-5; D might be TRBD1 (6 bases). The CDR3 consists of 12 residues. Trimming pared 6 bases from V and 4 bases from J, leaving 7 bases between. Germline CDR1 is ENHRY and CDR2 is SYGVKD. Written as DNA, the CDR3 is TGTGCCATCAGGGGGACAAATCAGCCCCAGCATTTT. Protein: CAIRGTNQPQHF.

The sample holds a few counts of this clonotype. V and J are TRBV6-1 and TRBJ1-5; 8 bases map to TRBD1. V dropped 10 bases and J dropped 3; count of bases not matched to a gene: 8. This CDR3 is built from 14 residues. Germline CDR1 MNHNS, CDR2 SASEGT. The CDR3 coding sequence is TGTGCCACAAAGGACAGGGCCTTCAATCAGCCCCAGCATTTT. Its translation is CATKDRAFNQPQHF.

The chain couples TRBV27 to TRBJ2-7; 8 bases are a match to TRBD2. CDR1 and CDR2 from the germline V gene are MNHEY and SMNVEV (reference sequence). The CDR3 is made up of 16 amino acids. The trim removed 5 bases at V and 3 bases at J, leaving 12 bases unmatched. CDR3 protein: CASSPSRGGGNYEQYF. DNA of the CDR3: TGTGCCAGCAGTCCTTCTCGGGGGGGAGGGAACTACGAGCAGTACTTC.

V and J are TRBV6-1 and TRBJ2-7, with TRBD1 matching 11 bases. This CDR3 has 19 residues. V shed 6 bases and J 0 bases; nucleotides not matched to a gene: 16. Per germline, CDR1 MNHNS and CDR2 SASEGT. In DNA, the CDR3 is TGTGCCAGCAGCCCCGGGACAGGGGGATCCGAGTATGTCTCCTACGAGCAGTACTTC. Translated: CASSPGTGGSEYVSYEQYF.

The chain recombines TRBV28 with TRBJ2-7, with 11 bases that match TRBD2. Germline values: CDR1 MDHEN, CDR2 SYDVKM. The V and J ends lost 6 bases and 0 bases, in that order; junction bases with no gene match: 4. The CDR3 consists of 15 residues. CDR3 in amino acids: CASRTSGINSYEQYF. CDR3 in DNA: TGTGCCAGCAGGACTAGCGGGATAAACTCCTACGAGCAGTACTTC.

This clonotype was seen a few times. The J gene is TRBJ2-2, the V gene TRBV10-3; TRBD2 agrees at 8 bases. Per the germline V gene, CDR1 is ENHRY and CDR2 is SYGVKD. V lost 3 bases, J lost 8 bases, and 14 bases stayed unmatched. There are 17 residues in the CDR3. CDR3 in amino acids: CAISDPSGGPVQGELFF. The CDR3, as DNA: TGTGCCATCAGTGATCCTTCGGGAGGGCCGGTTCAGGGGGAGCTGTTTTTT.

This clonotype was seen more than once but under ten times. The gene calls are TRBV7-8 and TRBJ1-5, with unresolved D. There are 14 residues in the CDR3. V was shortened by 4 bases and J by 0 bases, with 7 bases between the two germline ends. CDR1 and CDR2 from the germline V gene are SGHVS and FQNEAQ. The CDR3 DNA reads TGTGCCAGCAGCTCCTTGGATAGCAATCAGCCCCAGCATTTT. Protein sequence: CASSSLDSNQPQHF.

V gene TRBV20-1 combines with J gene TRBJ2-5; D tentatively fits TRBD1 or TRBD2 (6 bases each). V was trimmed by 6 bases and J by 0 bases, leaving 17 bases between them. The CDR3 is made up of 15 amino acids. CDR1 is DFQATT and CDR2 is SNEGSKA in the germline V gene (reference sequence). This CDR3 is CSAAGHPADQETQYF. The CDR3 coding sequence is TGCAGTGCCGCGGGACACCCGGCGGACCAAGAGACCCAGTACTTC.

CDR3 in DNA: TGCGCCAGCAGCCAGGGGGACAGCGTCTCGGGAAACACCATATATTTT. Encoded protein: CASSQGDSVSGNTIYF. The chain employs TRBV4-3 and TRBJ1-3, with 7 positions matching TRBD1. Germline CDR1 reads LGHNA; CDR2 reads YSLEER. Trimming removed 3 bases from V and 4 bases from J; junction bases left unmatched: 9. The CDR3 has 16 residues.

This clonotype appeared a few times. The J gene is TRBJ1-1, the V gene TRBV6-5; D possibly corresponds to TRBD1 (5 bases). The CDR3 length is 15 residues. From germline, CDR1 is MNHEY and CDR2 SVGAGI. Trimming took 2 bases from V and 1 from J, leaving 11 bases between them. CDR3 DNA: TGTGCCAGCAGTTACGGCGGGGCTTGGAACACTGAAGCTTTCTTT. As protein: CASSYGGAWNTEAFF.

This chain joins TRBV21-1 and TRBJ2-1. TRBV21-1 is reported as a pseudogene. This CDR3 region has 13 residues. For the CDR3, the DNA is TGTGCCTCCCTACGGGGCGCCTACAATGAGCAGTTCTTC. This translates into CASLRGAYNEQFF.

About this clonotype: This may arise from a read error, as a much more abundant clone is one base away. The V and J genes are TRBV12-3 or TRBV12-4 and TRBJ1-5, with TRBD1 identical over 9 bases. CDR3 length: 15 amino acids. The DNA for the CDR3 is TGTGTCAGCAGGAAACAGGGGGCTAGCAATCAGCCCCAGCATTTT. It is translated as CVSRKQGASNQPQHF.

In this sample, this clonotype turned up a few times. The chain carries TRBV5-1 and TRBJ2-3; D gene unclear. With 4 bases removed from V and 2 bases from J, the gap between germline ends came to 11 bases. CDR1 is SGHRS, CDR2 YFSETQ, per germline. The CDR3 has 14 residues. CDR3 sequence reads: CASSPAAPTDTQYF. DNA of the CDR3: TGCGCCAGCAGCCCCGCGGCGCCCACAGATACGCAGTATTTT.

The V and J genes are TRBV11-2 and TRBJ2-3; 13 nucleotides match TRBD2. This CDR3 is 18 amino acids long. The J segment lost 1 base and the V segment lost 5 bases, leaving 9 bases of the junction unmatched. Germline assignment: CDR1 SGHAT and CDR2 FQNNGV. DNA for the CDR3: TGTGCCAGCAGCCAAAGGGGGACTAGCGGGATGGGCACAGATACGCAGTATTTT. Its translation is CASSQRGTSGMGTDTQYF. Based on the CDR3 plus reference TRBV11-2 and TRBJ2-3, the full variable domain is EAGVAQSPRYKIIEKRQSVAFWCNPISGHATLYWYQQILGQGPKLLIQFQNNGVVDDSQLPKDRFSAERLKGVDSTLKIQPAKLEDSAVYLCASSQRGTSGMGTDTQYFGPGTRLTVL.

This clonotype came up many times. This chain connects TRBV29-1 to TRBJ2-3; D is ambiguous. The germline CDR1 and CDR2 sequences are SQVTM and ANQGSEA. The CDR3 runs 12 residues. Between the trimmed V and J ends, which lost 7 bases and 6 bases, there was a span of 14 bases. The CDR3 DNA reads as TGCAGCGCCAGACAAACCGGGGATACGCAGTATTTT. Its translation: CSARQTGDTQYF.

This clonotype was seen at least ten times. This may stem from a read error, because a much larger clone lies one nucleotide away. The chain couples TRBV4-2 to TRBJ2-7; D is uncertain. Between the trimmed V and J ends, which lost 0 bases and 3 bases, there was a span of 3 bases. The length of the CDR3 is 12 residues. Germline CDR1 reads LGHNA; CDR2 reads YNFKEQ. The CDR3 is CASSQEDYEQYF. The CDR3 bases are TGTGCCAGCAGCCAAGAGGACTACGAGCAGTACTTC.

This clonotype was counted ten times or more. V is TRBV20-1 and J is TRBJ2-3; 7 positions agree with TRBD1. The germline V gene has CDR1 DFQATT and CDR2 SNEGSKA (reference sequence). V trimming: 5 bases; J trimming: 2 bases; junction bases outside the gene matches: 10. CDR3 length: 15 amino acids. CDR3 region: CSARQGTTNTDTQYF. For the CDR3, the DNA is TGCAGTGCTCGACAGGGTACAACTAACACAGATACGCAGTATTTT.